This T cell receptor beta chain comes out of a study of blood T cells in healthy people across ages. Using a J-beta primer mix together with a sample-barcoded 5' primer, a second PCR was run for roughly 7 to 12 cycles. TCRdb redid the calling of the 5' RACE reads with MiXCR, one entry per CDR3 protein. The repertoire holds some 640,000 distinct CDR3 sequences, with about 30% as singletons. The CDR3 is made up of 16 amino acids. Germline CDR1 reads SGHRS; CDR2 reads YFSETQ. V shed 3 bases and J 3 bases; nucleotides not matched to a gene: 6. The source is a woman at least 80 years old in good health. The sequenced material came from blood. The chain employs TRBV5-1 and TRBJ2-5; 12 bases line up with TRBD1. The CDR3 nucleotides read TGCGCCAGCAGCTGGGGCGGGACAGGGGGCGAAGAGACCCAGTACTTC. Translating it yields CASSWGGTGGEETQYF.